A single sample gave rise to the 8 T cell receptor beta chains below, sequenced in a study of blood T cell repertoires in COVID-19. Repertoires were generated with immunoSEQ multiplex PCR, while TCRdb's copy carries only in-frame clones and drops some. The sample records 200,000 to 250,000 clones, less than 85% being singletons. The specimen was peripheral blood. The receptors derive from a woman between 65 and 79 years old with acute or convalescent COVID-19.

This clone was observed a handful of times. The same CDR3 is also encoded by other DNA sequences in this sample. The chain recombines TRBV14 with TRBJ1-6; 8 bases line up with TRBD1. The V segment lost 1 base and the J segment 7 bases; nucleotides outside the gene matches: 3. CDR3 size: 15 residues. Germline V gene data show CDR1 as SGHDN and CDR2 as FVKESK. The CDR3, as DNA: TGTGCCAGCAGCCAAGTTACAGGGGGGAATTCACCCCTCCACTTT. It specifies CASSQVTGGNSPLHF.

The chain joins TRBV7-9 to TRBJ1-1; the D gene is possibly TRBD1 (5 bases). V was trimmed by 4 bases and J by 0 bases, leaving 12 bases between them. Germline CDR1 reads SEHNR; CDR2 reads FQNEAQ (reference sequence). This CDR3 has 15 amino acids. The CDR3 spells CASSYQTGLNTEAFF. DNA of the CDR3: TGTGCCAGCAGCTACCAAACAGGATTGAACACTGAAGCTTTCTTT. Using reference TRBV7-9 and TRBJ1-1 for the parts outside the CDR3, the full variable domain is DTGVSQNPRHKITKRGQNVTFRCDPISEHNRLYWYRQTLGQGPEFLTYFQNEAQLEKSRLLSDRFSAERPKGSFSTLEIQRTEQGDSAMYLCASSYQTGLNTEAFFGQGTRLTVV.

The chain joins TRBV7-2 to TRBJ2-2, with 9 bases matching TRBD2. This CDR3 has 15 residues. V was clipped by 5 bases and J by 1 base; unmatched bases: 2. Germline assignment: CDR1 SGHTA and CDR2 FQGNSA. In DNA form, the CDR3 reads TGTGCCAGCAGCCTTAGCGGGGGGAACACCGGGGAGCTGTTTTTT. Translated: CASSLSGGNTGELFF.

This chain links TRBV4-3 with TRBJ1-4; D not certain. In germline, CDR1 is LGHNA, CDR2 YSLEER. The CDR3 loop spans 15 amino acids. The V end lost 0 bases, the J end lost 0 bases, and 5 bases lay between the germline ends. The chain's CDR3 is CASSQDFATNEKLFF. The CDR3 nucleotides read TGCGCCAGCAGCCAAGACTTCGCAACTAATGAAAAACTGTTTTTT.

CDR3 DNA sequence: TGCGCCAGCAGCCAAGACCAGGGGGTCTCAGTCTATGGCTACACCTTC. Translation: CASSQDQGVSVYGYTF. The chain recombines TRBV4-1 with TRBJ1-2; the match to TRBD1 covers 7 bases. From germline, CDR1 is MGHRA and CDR2 YSYEKL. The CDR3 is made up of 16 amino acids. V was clipped by 0 bases and J by 4 bases; unmatched bases: 8.

CDR3 sequence (DNA): TGTGCCAGCAGCCGACTCGGACAGGGCAAAAGCTCCTACGAGCAGTACTTC. It is translated as CASSRLGQGKSSYEQYF. The J gene is TRBJ2-7, the V gene TRBV13; 8 bases map to TRBD1. The germline V gene encodes CDR1 PRHDT and CDR2 FYEKMQ (reference sequence). The J segment lost 0 bases and the V segment lost 5 bases, leaving 12 bases of the junction unmatched. The length of the CDR3 is 17 residues.

This rearrangement joins TRBV7-2 to TRBJ2-7; D possibly corresponds to TRBD1 (9 bases). Germline CDR1 SGHTA, CDR2 FQGNSA. This CDR3 is 18 amino acids long. Trimming shortened V by 3 bases and J by 3 bases, and 24 bases separated the two germline ends. The CDR3 is CASSFAGGGTGIFYEQYF. CDR3 nucleotides: TGTGCCAGCAGCTTCGCCGGGGGGGGGACAGGGATCTTCTACGAGCAGTACTTC. The complete variable domain, with remaining parts taken from reference TRBV7-2 and TRBJ2-7, reads GAGVSQSPSNKVTEKGKDVELRCDPISGHTALYWYRQSLGQGLEFLIYFQGNSAPDKSGLPSDRFSAERTGGSVSTLTIQRTQQEDSAVYLCASSFAGGGTGIFYEQYFGPGTRLTVT.

This clone was observed a few times. The chain combines TRBV5-5 with TRBJ1-1, with D possibly TRBD1 on 6 matching bases. The CDR3 totals 13 residues. The V end was cut by 2 bases, the J end by 1 base, with 6 bases between. From germline, CDR1 is SGHKS and CDR2 YYEKEE (reference sequence). The CDR3 loop is CASSLQGNTEAFF. Written as DNA, the CDR3 is TGTGCCAGCAGCTTACAGGGGAACACTGAAGCTTTCTTT.